This T cell receptor beta chain was obtained from a study of OX40 agonist ivuxolimab in advanced cancers. The assay was immunoSEQ multiplex PCR, and TCRdb's table has in-frame clones only and misses some. Here the sample spans fewer than 100,000 clones, 85% to 90% being singletons. Trimming stripped 10 bases from V and 2 bases from J, with 18 bases between. The V gene's germline CDR1 is SNHLY and CDR2 FYNNEI. CDR3 length: 14 amino acids. The TCR sequence derives from an adult with an advanced solid tumor such as melanoma, head and neck, liver or kidney cancer. The source was CD4+ or CD8+ T cells sorted from blood, collected in a trial of the OX40 agonist ivuxolimab. The chain employs TRBV2 and TRBJ2-7, with TRBD1 as a possible D gene (5 bases). The DNA for the CDR3 is TGTGCCATCGACTTTCAAGGGGCCACCTACGAGCAGTACTTC. It codes for CAIDFQGATYEQYF.